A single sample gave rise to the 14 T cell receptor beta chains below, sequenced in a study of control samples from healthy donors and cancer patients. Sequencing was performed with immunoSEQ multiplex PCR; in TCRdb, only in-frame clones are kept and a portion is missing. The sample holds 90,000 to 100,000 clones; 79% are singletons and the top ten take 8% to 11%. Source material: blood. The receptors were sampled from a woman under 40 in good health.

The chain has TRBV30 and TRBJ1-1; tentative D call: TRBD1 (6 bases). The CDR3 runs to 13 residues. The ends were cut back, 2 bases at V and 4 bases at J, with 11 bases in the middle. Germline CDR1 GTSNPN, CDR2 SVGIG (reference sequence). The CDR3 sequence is CAWSTGGLTEAFF. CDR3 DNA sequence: TGTGCCTGGAGTACGGGGGGGCTCACTGAAGCTTTCTTT. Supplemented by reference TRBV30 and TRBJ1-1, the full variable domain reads SQTIHQWPATLVQPVGSPLSLECTVEGTSNPNLYWYRQAAGRGLQLLFYSVGIGQISSEVPQNLSASRPQDRQFILSSKKLLLSDSGFYLCAWSTGGLTEAFFGQGTRLTVV.

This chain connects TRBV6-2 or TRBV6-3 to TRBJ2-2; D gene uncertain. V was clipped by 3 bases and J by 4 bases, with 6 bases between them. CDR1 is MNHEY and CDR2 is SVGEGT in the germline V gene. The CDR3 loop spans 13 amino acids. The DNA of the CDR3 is TGTGCCAGCAGTTATCAGACCACCGGGGAGCTGTTTTTT. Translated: CASSYQTTGELFF.

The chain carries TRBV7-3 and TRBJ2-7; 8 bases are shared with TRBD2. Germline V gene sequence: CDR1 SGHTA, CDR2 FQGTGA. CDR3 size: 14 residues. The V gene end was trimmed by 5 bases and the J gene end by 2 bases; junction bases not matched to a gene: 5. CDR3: CASSLGGAAYEQYF. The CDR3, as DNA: TGTGCCAGCAGCCTCGGGGGGGCCGCCTACGAGCAGTACTTC.

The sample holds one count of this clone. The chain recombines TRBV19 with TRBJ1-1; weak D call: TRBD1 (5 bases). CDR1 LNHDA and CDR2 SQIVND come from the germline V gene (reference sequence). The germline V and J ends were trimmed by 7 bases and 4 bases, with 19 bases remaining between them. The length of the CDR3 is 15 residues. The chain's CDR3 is CASTQRGSGGTEAFF. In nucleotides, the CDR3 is TGTGCCAGTACTCAAAGGGGTTCGGGGGGCACTGAAGCTTTCTTT.

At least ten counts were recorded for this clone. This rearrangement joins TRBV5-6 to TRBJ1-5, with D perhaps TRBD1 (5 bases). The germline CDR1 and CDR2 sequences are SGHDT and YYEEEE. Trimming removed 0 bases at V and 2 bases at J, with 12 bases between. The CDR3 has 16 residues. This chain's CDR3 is CASSLDGQGGNQPQHF. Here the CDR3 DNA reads TGTGCCAGCAGCTTGGATGGGCAGGGCGGCAATCAGCCCCAGCATTTT. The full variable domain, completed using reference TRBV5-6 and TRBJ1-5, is DAGVTQSPTHLIKTRGQQVTLRCSPKSGHDTVSWYQQALGQGPQFIFQYYEEEERQRGNFPDRFSGHQFPNYSSELNVNALLLGDSALYLCASSLDGQGGNQPQHFGDGTRLSIL.

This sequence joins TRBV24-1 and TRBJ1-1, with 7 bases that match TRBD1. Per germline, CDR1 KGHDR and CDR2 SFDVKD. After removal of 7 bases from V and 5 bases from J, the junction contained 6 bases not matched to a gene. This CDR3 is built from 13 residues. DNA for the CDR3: TGTGCCACCAGCAATGCAGGGGGAACTGAAGCTTTCTTT. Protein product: CATSNAGGTEAFF.

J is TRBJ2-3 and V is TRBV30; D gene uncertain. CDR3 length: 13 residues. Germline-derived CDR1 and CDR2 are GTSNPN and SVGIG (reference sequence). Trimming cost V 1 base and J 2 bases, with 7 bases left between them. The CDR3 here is CAWSGDSTDTQYF. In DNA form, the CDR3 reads TGTGCCTGGAGTGGGGATTCCACAGATACGCAGTATTTT.

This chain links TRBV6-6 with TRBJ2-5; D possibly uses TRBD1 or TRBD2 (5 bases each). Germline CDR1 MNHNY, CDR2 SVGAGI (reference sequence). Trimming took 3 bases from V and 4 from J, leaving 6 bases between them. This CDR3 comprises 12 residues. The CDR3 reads CASSYGGETQYF. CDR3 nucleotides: TGTGCCAGCAGTTATGGGGGAGAGACCCAGTACTTC.

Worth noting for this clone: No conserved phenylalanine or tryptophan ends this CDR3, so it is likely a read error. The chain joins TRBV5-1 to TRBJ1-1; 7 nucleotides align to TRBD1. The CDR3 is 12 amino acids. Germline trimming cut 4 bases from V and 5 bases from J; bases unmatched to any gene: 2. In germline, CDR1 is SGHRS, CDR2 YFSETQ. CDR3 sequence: CASSVTGTEAFL. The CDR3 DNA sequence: TGCGCCAGCAGCGTGACAGGGACTGAAGCTTTCCTT.

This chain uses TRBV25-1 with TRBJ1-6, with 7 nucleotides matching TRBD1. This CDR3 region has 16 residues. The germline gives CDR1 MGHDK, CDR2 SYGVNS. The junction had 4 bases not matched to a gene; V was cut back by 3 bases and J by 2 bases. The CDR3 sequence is CASSDSTGAYNSPLHF. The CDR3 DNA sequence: TGTGCCAGCAGTGACTCCACAGGGGCCTATAATTCACCCCTCCACTTT.

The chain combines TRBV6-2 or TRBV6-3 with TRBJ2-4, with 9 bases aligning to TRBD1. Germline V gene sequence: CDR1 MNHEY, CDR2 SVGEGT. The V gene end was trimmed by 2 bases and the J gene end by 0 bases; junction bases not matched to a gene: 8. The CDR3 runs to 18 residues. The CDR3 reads CASSYPLTGGKAKNIQYF. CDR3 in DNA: TGTGCCAGCAGTTACCCGCTGACAGGGGGGAAAGCCAAAAACATTCAGTACTTC.

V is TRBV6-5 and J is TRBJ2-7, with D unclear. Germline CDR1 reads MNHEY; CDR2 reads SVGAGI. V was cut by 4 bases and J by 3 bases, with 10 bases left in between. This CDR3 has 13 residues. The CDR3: CASSSIPRYEQYF. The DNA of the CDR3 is TGTGCCAGCAGTTCAATACCCCGCTACGAGCAGTACTTC.

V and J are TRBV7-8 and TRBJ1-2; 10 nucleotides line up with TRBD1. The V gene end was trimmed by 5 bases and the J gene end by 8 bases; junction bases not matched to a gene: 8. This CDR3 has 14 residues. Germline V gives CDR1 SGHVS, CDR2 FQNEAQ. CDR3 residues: CASSPHRTGGGYTF. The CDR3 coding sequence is TGTGCCAGCAGCCCCCATCGGACAGGGGGAGGCTACACCTTC.

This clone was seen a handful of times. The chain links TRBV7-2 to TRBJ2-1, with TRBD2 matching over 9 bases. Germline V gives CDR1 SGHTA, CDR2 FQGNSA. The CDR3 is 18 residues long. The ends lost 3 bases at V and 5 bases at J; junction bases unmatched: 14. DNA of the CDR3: TGTGCCAGCAGCTTTGAACCCCCCAGCGGGGGGTATAACAATGAGCAGTTCTTC. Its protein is CASSFEPPSGGYNNEQFF.